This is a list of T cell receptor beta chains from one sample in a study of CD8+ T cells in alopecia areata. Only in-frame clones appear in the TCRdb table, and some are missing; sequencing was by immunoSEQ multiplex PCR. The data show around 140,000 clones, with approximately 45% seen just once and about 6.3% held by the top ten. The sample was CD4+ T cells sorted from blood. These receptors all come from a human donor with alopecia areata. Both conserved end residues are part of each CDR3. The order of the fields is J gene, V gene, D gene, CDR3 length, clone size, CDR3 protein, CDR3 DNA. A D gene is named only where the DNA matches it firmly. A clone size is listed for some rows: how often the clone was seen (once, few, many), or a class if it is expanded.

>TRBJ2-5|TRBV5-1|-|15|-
CASSLERKGMETQYF
TGCGCCAGCAGCTTGGAACGTAAAGGGATGGAGACCCAGTACTTC
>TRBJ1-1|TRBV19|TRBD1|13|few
CASKTGAGTEAFF
TGTGCCAGCAAGACAGGGGCTGGCACTGAAGCTTTCTTT
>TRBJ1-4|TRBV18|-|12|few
CASSPTNEKLFF
TGTGCCAGCTCACCGACTAATGAAAAACTGTTTTTT
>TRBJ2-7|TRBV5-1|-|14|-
CASSLLVASYEQYF
TGCGCCAGCAGCTTGTTGGTGGCCTCCTACGAGCAGTACTTC
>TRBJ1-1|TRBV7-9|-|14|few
CASSFPVRGTEAFF
TGTGCCAGCAGCTTTCCGGTAAGGGGGACTGAAGCTTTCTTT
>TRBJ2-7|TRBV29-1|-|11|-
CSVRDNYEQYF
TGCAGCGTTCGGGACAACTACGAGCAGTACTTC
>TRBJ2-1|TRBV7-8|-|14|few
CASSAHYTYNEQFF
TGTGCCAGCAGCGCCCACTATACCTACAATGAGCAGTTCTTC
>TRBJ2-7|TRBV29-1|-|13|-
CSVEVTGFHEQYF
TGCAGCGTTGAAGTTACAGGGTTTCACGAGCAGTACTTC
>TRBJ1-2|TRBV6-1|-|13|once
CASQRDGNYGYTF
TGTGCCAGCCAAAGGGACGGAAACTATGGCTACACCTTC
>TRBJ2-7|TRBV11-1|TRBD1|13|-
CASRSGQNYEQYF
TGTGCCAGCAGATCGGGACAGAATTACGAGCAGTACTTC
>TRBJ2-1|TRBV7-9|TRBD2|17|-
CASRAAVSGRENNEQFF
TGTGCCAGCAGGGCAGCAGTTAGCGGGAGGGAAAACAATGAGCAGTTCTTC
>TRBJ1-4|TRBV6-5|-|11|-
CASSLGGKLFF
TGTGCCAGCAGCCTCGGGGGAAAACTGTTTTTT
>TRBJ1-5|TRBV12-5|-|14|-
CASGFPAANQPQHF
TGTGCTAGTGGTTTCCCTGCGGCGAATCAGCCCCAGCATTTT
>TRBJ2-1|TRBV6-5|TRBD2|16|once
CASSYSRAGKNNEQFF
TGTGCCAGCAGTTACTCGAGAGCGGGGAAGAACAATGAGCAGTTCTTC
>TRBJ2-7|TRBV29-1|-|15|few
CSVDIGSSPPYEQYF
TGCAGCGTCGATATAGGATCCTCCCCTCCCTACGAGCAGTACTTC
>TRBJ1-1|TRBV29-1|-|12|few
CSVRTEGTEAFF
TGCAGCGTTCGGACGGAAGGCACTGAAGCTTTCTTT
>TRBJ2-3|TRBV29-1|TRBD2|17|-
CSAKFGGDYVSTDTQYF
TGCAGCGCTAAGTTCGGTGGGGACTATGTCAGCACAGATACGCAGTATTTT
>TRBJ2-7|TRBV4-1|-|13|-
CASSRTFAYEQYF
TGCGCCAGCAGCCGGACTTTCGCCTACGAGCAGTACTTC
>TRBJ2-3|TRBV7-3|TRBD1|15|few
CASSLRGQGADTQYF
TGTGCCAGCAGCCTACGGGGACAGGGGGCAGATACGCAGTATTTT
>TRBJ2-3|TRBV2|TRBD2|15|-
CASSDDSGRQNTQYF
TGTGCCAGCAGCGACGATAGCGGGAGACAAAATACGCAGTATTTT
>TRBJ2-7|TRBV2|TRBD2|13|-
CASTRIREEGQYF
TGTGCCAGCACCCGGATCCGGGAGGAGGGGCAGTACTTC
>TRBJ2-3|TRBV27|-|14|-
CASSRQIYSDTQYF
TGTGCCAGCAGTCGACAGATCTATTCGGATACGCAGTATTTT
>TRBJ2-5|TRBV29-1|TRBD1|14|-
CSVAIDRVQETQYF
TGCAGCGTTGCCATAGACAGGGTTCAAGAGACCCAGTACTTC
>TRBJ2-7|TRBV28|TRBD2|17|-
CANDGMYQREITGEQYF
TGTGCCAACGATGGGATGTACCAGCGGGAGATCACGGGCGAGCAGTACTTC
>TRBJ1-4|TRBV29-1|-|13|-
CSVARGEIEKLFF
TGCAGCGTCGCAAGGGGAGAGATTGAAAAACTGTTTTTT
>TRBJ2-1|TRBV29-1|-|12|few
CSVEFGLGEQFF
TGCAGCGTTGAGTTTGGGCTAGGGGAGCAGTTCTTC
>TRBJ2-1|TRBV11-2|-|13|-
CASRSDSYNEQFF
TGTGCCAGCAGATCCGACTCCTACAATGAGCAGTTCTTC
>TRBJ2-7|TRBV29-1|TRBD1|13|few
CSVAQGAGYEQYF
TGCAGCGTGGCACAGGGGGCTGGGTACGAGCAGTACTTC
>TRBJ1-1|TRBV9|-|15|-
CASSPTGGVGTEAFF
TGTGCCAGCAGCCCGACTGGGGGGGTTGGAACTGAAGCTTTCTTT
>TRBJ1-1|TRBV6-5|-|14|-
CASSYSQVSPEAFF
TGTGCCAGCAGTTACTCACAGGTGAGCCCCGAAGCTTTCTTT
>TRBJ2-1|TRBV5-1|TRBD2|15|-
CASSTAGTSYNEQFF
TGCGCCAGCAGCACGGCCGGGACTAGTTACAATGAGCAGTTCTTC
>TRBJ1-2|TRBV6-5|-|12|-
CASSYFGFGYTF
TGTGCCAGCAGTTACTTCGGGTTCGGCTACACCTTC
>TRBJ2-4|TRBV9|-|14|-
CASSVAGDRNIQYF
TGTGCCAGCAGCGTAGCGGGAGATAGGAACATTCAGTACTTC
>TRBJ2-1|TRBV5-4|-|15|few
CASSLGGGRYNEQFF
TGTGCCAGCAGCTTAGGGGGGGGAAGGTACAATGAGCAGTTCTTC
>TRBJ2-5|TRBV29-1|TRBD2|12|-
CSAGTSGETQYF
TGCAGCGCGGGGACTAGCGGAGAGACCCAGTACTTC
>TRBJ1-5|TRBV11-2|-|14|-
CASSLDLGNQPQHF
TGTGCCAGCAGCTTAGACCTGGGAAATCAGCCCCAGCATTTT
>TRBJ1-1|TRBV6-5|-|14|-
CASRSRLGNTEAFF
TGTGCCAGCAGGTCCCGATTGGGGAACACTGAAGCTTTCTTT
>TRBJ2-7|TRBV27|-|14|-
CASSRLQPGYEQYF
TGTGCCAGCAGCCGCTTGCAGCCAGGCTACGAGCAGTACTTC
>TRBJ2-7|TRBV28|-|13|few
CASSSRQRYEQYF
TGTGCCAGCAGTTCCCGACAGAGATACGAGCAGTACTTC
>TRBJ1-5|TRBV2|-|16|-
CASSAYAGHSNQPQHF
TGTGCCAGCAGTGCTTACGCGGGACACAGCAATCAGCCCCAGCATTTT
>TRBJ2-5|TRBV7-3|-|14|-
CASSLRRQEETQYF
TGTGCCAGCAGCTTAAGGCGACAGGAAGAGACCCAGTACTTC
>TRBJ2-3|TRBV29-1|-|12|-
CSVVFSTDAQYF
TGCAGCGTTGTCTTCAGCACAGATGCGCAGTATTTT
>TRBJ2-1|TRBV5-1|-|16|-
CASSLGERSPHNEQFF
TGCGCCAGCAGCTTGGGGGAGCGGTCCCCGCACAATGAGCAGTTCTTC
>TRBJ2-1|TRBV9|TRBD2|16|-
CASSGDQGVAGEEQFF
TGTGCCAGCAGCGGGGACCAGGGTGTAGCGGGAGAAGAGCAGTTCTTC
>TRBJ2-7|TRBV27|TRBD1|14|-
CASSLGTGPYEQYF
TGTGCCAGCAGTTTAGGGACAGGCCCTTACGAGCAGTACTTC
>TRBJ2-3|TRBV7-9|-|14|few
CASSSSREPNTQYF
TGTGCCAGCAGCTCAAGCCGGGAGCCGAATACGCAGTATTTT
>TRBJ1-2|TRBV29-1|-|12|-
CSVRGPNYGYTF
TGCAGCGTACGTGGGCCTAACTATGGCTACACCTTC
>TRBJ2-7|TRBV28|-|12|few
CASSQTGSGQYF
TGTGCCAGCAGTCAAACAGGCTCTGGGCAGTACTTC
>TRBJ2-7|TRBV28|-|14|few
CASRKRVARREQYF
TGTGCCAGCAGGAAAAGGGTGGCCCGTCGCGAGCAGTACTTC
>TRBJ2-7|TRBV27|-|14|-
CASTKGPGSREQYF
TGTGCCAGCACCAAAGGCCCAGGGAGCAGGGAGCAGTACTTC
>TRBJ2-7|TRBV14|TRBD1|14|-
CASSPRTGAEEQYF
TGTGCCAGCAGCCCCCGGACAGGGGCCGAAGAGCAGTACTTC
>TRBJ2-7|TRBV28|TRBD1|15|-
CASSLAPTGVYEQYF
TGTGCCAGCAGTTTAGCCCCGACAGGGGTCTACGAGCAGTACTTC
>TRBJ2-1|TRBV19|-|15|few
CASSADKASYNEQFF
TGTGCCAGTAGTGCCGACAAGGCCTCCTACAATGAGCAGTTCTTC
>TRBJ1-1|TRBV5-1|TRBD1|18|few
CASSFRGQGRLEDTEAFF
TGCGCCAGCAGCTTTAGGGGACAGGGGCGTTTGGAGGACACTGAAGCTTTCTTT
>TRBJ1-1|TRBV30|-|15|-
CAWSSWGGLNTEAFF
TGTGCCTGGAGTTCATGGGGGGGATTAAACACTGAAGCTTTCTTT